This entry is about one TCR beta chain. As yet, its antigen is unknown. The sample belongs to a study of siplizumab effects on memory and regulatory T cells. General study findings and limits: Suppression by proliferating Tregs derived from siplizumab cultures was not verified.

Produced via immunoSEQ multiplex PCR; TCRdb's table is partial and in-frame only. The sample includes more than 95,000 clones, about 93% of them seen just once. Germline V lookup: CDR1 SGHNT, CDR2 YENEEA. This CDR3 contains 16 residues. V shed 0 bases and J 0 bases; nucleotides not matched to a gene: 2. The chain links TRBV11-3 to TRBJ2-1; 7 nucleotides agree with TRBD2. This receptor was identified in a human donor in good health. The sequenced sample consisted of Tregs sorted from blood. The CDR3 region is CASSLESGDSYNEQFF. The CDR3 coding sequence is TGTGCCAGCAGCTTAGAGAGCGGGGACTCCTACAATGAGCAGTTCTTC.